This T cell receptor (beta chain) is from a study of early T cells in non-severe SARS-CoV-2 infection. The overall study: The chains were unpaired, and the sequenced material was bulk RNA from unsorted whole blood. The study, taken as a whole, reports: Database matching using VDJdb favored anti-spike CD8 responses, with private and CD4 specificities left missing.

This clonotype was recorded at least ten times. Its antigen is still unknown. The TCR library protocol attached unique molecular identifiers to the individual cDNA molecules. One entry per CDR3 protein results from TCRdb running MiXCR on the 5' RACE reads. The sample carries some 120,000 distinct CDR3 sequences, under 15% recorded once. Germline-derived CDR1 and CDR2 are SGDLS and YYNGEE. V lost 0 bases to trimming and J lost 1 base, with 8 bases between them. This CDR3 has 15 amino acids. This clonotype was obtained from an adult who was a healthcare worker with PCR-confirmed SARS-CoV-2 infection or an uninfected control (not recorded which). The chain links TRBV9 to TRBJ1-5, with a tentative D call TRBD1 (6 bases). The sequenced sample was whole blood. The DNA of the CDR3 is TGTGCCAGCAGCGTAGGCCAGGGGAGCAATCAGCCCCAGCATTTT. Amino acid sequence: CASSVGQGSNQPQHF.